This T cell receptor (beta chain) derives from a study of blood T cells in healthy people across ages. The second PCR ran about 6 to 12 cycles with a sample-barcoded 5' primer and J-beta primers. One entry per CDR3 protein results from TCRdb running MiXCR on the 5' RACE reads. This sample has more than 800,000 distinct CDR3 sequences; roughly 26% occur once, and the top ten carry around 16%. This receptor was obtained from an elderly woman in good health. Sequenced sample: blood.

The CDR3: CASSQGTTSQETQYF. The CDR3 region has the DNA TGTGCCAGCAGCCAGGGAACGACTAGCCAAGAGACCCAGTACTTC. This chain connects TRBV12-3 or TRBV12-4 to TRBJ2-5; D perhaps matches TRBD2 (6 bases). V was pared by 6 bases and J by 1 base, with 15 bases between. CDR3 size: 15 residues.